This entry features one T cell receptor beta chain sequence. In the original analysis: Cell counts per sample came from amplifying reference gene primers. Generated by immunoSEQ multiplex PCR, the TCRdb table keeps only in-frame clones and is missing some. That table supplies the V and J calls and clone size; D and trimming were determined from the DNA. The sample has about 160,000 clones; more than 75% are singletons. Germline lookup yields CDR1 SEHNR and CDR2 FQNEAQ (reference sequence). The ends lost 4 bases at V and 6 bases at J; junction bases unmatched: 3. The CDR3 sequence is 14 residues long. The source of the sample is a study of blood T cell repertoires in COVID-19. Study as a whole: The study drew acute and convalescent COVID-19 samples from the United States, Italy and Spain. Sample material is recorded as cDNA or gDNA derived from T cells, B-cell-depleted T cells, or PBMCs.

The chain is built from TRBV7-9 and TRBJ1-6; 7 bases map to TRBD1. This TCR was sampled from a man aged 40-55 years with acute or convalescent COVID-19. The source material was peripheral blood. This chain's CDR3 is CASSSGQFNSPLHF. DNA of the CDR3: TGTGCCAGCAGCTCGGGACAGTTTAATTCACCCCTCCACTTT.